Each of the 27 T cell receptor beta chains below was sequenced from the same sample in a study of blood T cells in healthy people across ages. For the second PCR, which ran for 7 to 11 cycles, a sample-barcoded 5' primer and a J-beta primer mix were used. TCRdb recomputed calls from the 5' RACE reads with MiXCR, one row per CDR3 protein. The data contain fewer than 800,000 distinct CDR3 sequences, just under 25% of them singletons. The sample was also linked to a second study, of T cells of mothers and their children.

The source material was blood. The origin of the receptors is a boy between 10 and 17 years old in good health.

The chain couples TRBV29-1 to TRBJ1-2, with no clear D. There are 10 residues in the CDR3. Germline CDR1 and CDR2: SQVTM and ANQGSEA. DNA for the CDR3: TGCAGTAGCTGGGAGGATGGCTACACCTTC. Protein product: CSSWEDGYTF.

The rearrangement uses TRBV7-2 and TRBJ2-5; D is ambiguous. The CDR3 loop spans 15 amino acids. V was trimmed by 8 bases and J by 0 bases, leaving 16 bases between them. CDR1 SGHTA and CDR2 FQGNSA come from the germline V gene. CDR3 loop: CASQDLTSYQETQYF. The CDR3 DNA sequence: TGTGCCAGCCAAGACCTCACTTCGTACCAAGAGACCCAGTACTTC. Full variable domain (outside the CDR3, taken from reference TRBV7-2 and TRBJ2-5): GAGVSQSPSNKVTEKGKDVELRCDPISGHTALYWYRQSLGQGLEFLIYFQGNSAPDKSGLPSDRFSAERTGGSVSTLTIQRTQQEDSAVYLCASQDLTSYQETQYFGPGTRLLVL.

This clonotype was observed a handful of times. The chain recombines TRBV6-5 with TRBJ2-3; D is undetermined. With 4 bases removed from V and 11 bases from J, the gap between germline ends came to 10 bases. Germline CDR1 reads MNHEY; CDR2 reads SVGAGI. The length of the CDR3 is 11 residues. CDR3 bases: TGTGCCAGCAGTTCCGCTTTGGAGCAGTATTTT. This translates into CASSSALEQYF.

The chain combines TRBV10-3 with TRBJ2-3, with TRBD2 identical over 11 bases. J lost 6 bases, V lost 3 bases, and 5 bases had no gene match. The germline CDR1 and CDR2 sequences are ENHRY and SYGVKD. The CDR3 has 15 residues. DNA for the CDR3: TGTGCCATCAGTGATAGCGGGGGGGCAGATGATACGCAGTATTTT. Residues: CAISDSGGADDTQYF.

This clonotype was detected many times. The rearrangement uses TRBV3-1 and TRBJ2-7; D is possibly TRBD2 (5 bases). Germline-derived CDR1 and CDR2 are LGHDT and YNNKEL (reference sequence). The CDR3 runs 14 residues. Trimming took 4 bases from V and 0 from J, leaving 10 bases between them. The chain's CDR3 is CASSLPGSSYEQYF. The CDR3 DNA is TGTGCCAGCAGCCTCCCTGGGAGCTCCTACGAGCAGTACTTC.

Only a few counts were recorded for this clonotype. The chain has TRBV7-9 and TRBJ2-5; D remains ambiguous. This CDR3 has 14 residues. Germline CDR1 is SEHNR and CDR2 is FQNEAQ (reference sequence). V dropped 1 base and J dropped 4 bases, with 10 bases sitting between them. This CDR3 reads CASSLDSLPETQYF. The CDR3 DNA is TGTGCCAGCAGCTTAGACTCACTCCCAGAGACCCAGTACTTC.

This clonotype was observed a few times. This chain connects TRBV28 to TRBJ1-4, with 8 bases aligning to TRBD1. Per the germline V gene, CDR1 is MDHEN and CDR2 is SYDVKM. CDR3 length: 14 residues. With 6 bases clipped from V and 7 bases from J, the junction kept 7 bases outside the gene matches. CDR3 in DNA: TGTGCCAGCAGGATGACAGGGGAAGGTGAAAAACTGTTTTTT. It yields the protein CASRMTGEGEKLFF.

This clonotype has a handful of counts. This rearrangement joins TRBV6-1 to TRBJ1-1, with D perhaps TRBD1 (5 bases). V was pared by 0 bases and J by 1 base, with 6 bases between. The CDR3 length is 14 residues. Germline CDR1 is MNHNS and CDR2 is SASEGT. CDR3: CASSEAGGNTEAFF. CDR3 coding DNA: TGTGCCAGCAGTGAAGCGGGGGGGAACACTGAAGCTTTCTTT.

V is TRBV29-1 and J is TRBJ2-5, with 11 positions matching TRBD2. The V gene end was trimmed by 5 bases and the J gene end by 3 bases; junction bases not matched to a gene: 2. The CDR3 covers 13 residues. Germline CDR1 and CDR2: SQVTM and ANQGSEA. The CDR3 protein is CSVTSGGEETQYF. CDR3 DNA: TGCAGCGTTACTAGCGGGGGAGAAGAGACCCAGTACTTC.

The chain employs TRBV7-8 and TRBJ2-5; 12 nucleotides align to TRBD2. The ends lost 0 bases at V and 6 bases at J; junction bases unmatched: 8. Germline CDR1 is SGHVS and CDR2 is FQNEAQ. The CDR3 spans 17 residues. The CDR3: CASSLANLAGGKQTQYF. DNA of the CDR3: TGTGCCAGCAGCTTAGCTAACCTAGCGGGGGGGAAGCAGACCCAGTACTTC. Full variable domain (outside the CDR3, taken from reference TRBV7-8 and TRBJ2-5): GAGVSQSPRYKVAKRGQDVALRCDPISGHVSLFWYQQALGQGPEFLTYFQNEAQLDKSGLPSDRFFAERPEGSVSTLKIQRTQQEDSAVYLCASSLANLAGGKQTQYFGPGTRLLVL.

This clonotype has a handful of counts. The chain uses TRBV12-3 or TRBV12-4 and TRBJ2-1, with D maybe TRBD2 (6 bases). CDR3 length: 16 amino acids. Trimming took off 5 bases at V and 0 bases at J, with 14 bases between the two ends. The CDR3 coding sequence is TGTGCCAGCAGTCCCCCTGACGGGAGCTCCTACAATGAGCAGTTCTTC. It yields the protein CASSPPDGSSYNEQFF.

This clonotype was seen a few times. J is TRBJ2-7 and V is TRBV20-1; D could derive from TRBD1 or TRBD2 (5 bases each). The length of the CDR3 is 14 residues. Trimming removed 3 bases from V and 2 bases from J, with 14 bases in between. Germline lookup yields CDR1 DFQATT and CDR2 SNEGSKA (reference sequence). The CDR3 nucleotides read TGCAGTGCTAGCAGTTCAGGGAGTACCTACGAGCAGTACTTC. It encodes CSASSSGSTYEQYF.

This clonotype was observed many times. The gene calls are TRBV2 and TRBJ2-5, with a possible D match to TRBD1 (6 bases). Germline CDR1 SNHLY, CDR2 FYNNEI. The CDR3 sequence is 13 residues long. The ends were cut back, 7 bases at V and 1 base at J, with 10 bases in the middle. DNA of the CDR3: TGTGCCAGCACCCGGGACATCCAAGAGACCCAGTACTTC. The encoded protein is CASTRDIQETQYF.

The chain couples TRBV7-2 to TRBJ2-7; TRBD1 or TRBD2 may be the D gene (5 bases each). V was clipped by 10 bases and J by 7 bases, with 17 bases between them. The CDR3 length is 12 residues. CDR1 is SGHTA and CDR2 is FQGNSA in the germline V gene. The CDR3 reads CATGSPVGEQYF. CDR3 DNA: TGTGCCACAGGGAGCCCGGTGGGGGAGCAGTACTTC. Full variable domain (remainder filled in from reference TRBV7-2 and TRBJ2-7): GAGVSQSPSNKVTEKGKDVELRCDPISGHTALYWYRQSLGQGLEFLIYFQGNSAPDKSGLPSDRFSAERTGGSVSTLTIQRTQQEDSAVYLCATGSPVGEQYFGPGTRLTVT.

The chain uses TRBV13 and TRBJ2-1; no definite D call. The V end lost 5 bases, the J end lost 1 base, and 12 bases lay between the germline ends. Germline V CDR1 and CDR2: PRHDT, FYEKMQ (reference sequence). The CDR3 runs 15 residues. The CDR3 sequence: CASSPGTKSYNEQFF. The CDR3 DNA reads TGTGCCAGCAGCCCAGGAACCAAATCCTACAATGAGCAGTTCTTC. The variable domain in full, completed from reference TRBV13 and TRBJ2-1, reads AAGVIQSPRHLIKEKRETATLKCYPIPRHDTVYWYQQGPGQDPQFLISFYEKMQSDKGSIPDRFSAQQFSDYHSELNMSSLELGDSALYFCASSPGTKSYNEQFFGPGTRLTVL.

The chain recombines TRBV15 with TRBJ2-3, with TRBD2 identical over 12 bases. The CDR3 has 15 amino acids. Germline V gene data show CDR1 as LNHNV and CDR2 as YYDKDF (reference sequence). V was pared by 5 bases and J by 6 bases, with 6 bases of the junction left unmatched. The CDR3 coding sequence is TGTGCCACCAGCGGAGGACTAGCGGGGAGGGATACGCAGTATTTT. Protein product: CATSGGLAGRDTQYF.

This chain joins TRBV14 and TRBJ1-2; no firm D call. Germline CDR1 reads SGHDN; CDR2 reads FVKESK. The CDR3 has 13 residues. Trimming took 3 bases from V and 5 from J, leaving 10 bases between them. The CDR3 region is CASSQGLGYGYTF. CDR3 nucleotides: TGTGCCAGCAGCCAGGGTCTGGGGTATGGCTACACCTTC.

This clonotype was counted between two and nine times. The rearrangement uses TRBV18 and TRBJ2-2; D is ambiguous. The length of the CDR3 is 13 residues. The germline CDR1 and CDR2 sequences are KGHSH and LQKENI. Trimming cost V 6 bases and J 3 bases, with 8 bases left between them. The CDR3 region has the DNA TGTGCCAGCTCCGTACAGCACACCGGGGAGCTGTTTTTT. Protein product: CASSVQHTGELFF.

This chain links TRBV7-8 with TRBJ2-7; D may correspond to TRBD1 or TRBD2 (5 bases each). The CDR3 loop spans 12 amino acids. V lost 4 bases and J lost 6, with 10 bases in between. Per the germline V gene, CDR1 is SGHVS and CDR2 is FQNEAQ. Here the CDR3 DNA reads TGTGCCAGCAGCTGGGAGCAGGGCGAGCAGTACTTC. Translation: CASSWEQGEQYF.

The J gene is TRBJ2-7, the V gene TRBV4-3; the D gene is possibly TRBD1 (5 bases). This CDR3 is 17 amino acids long. Germline CDR1 is LGHNA and CDR2 is YSLEER. Deletions cut 0 bases from V and 1 base from J, with 16 bases between. The CDR3 loop is CASSQERSGIGSYEQYF. The CDR3 DNA is TGCGCCAGCAGCCAAGAAAGGTCAGGGATTGGATCCTACGAGCAGTACTTC.

On this clonotype itself: The junction and the germline gene differ at one end; a read error may be behind it. The rearrangement links TRBV7-7 to TRBJ2-3, with TRBD2 identical over 8 bases. The CDR3 extends over 15 amino acids. CDR1 SSHAT and CDR2 FNYEAQ come from the germline V gene (reference sequence). Here the CDR3 reads CASSRAGGEADTQYF. The DNA for the CDR3 is TGTGCTAGCAGCCGCGCGGGGGGCGAAGCAGATACGCAGTATTTT.

This clonotype was seen only a few times. This sequence joins TRBV6-1 and TRBJ2-1; D is undetermined. The ends were cut back, 7 bases at V and 0 bases at J, with 13 bases in the middle. Germline V gene data show CDR1 as MNHNS and CDR2 as SASEGT. The CDR3 loop spans 15 amino acids. The CDR3 spells CASTSDRSSYNEQFF. CDR3 nucleotides: TGTGCCAGCACCTCGGATCGGAGCTCCTACAATGAGCAGTTCTTC.

The chain carries TRBV29-1 and TRBJ2-3; maybe TRBD2 (5 bases). This CDR3 spans 16 amino acids. V was trimmed by 4 bases and J by 1 base, leaving 18 bases between them. Germline V gene lookup returns CDR1 SQVTM and CDR2 ANQGSEA. CDR3 amino acids: CSVGRRLSPGTDTQYF. CDR3 nucleotide sequence: TGCAGCGTTGGGAGGCGGTTGAGCCCGGGCACAGATACGCAGTATTTT.

There are a few counts of this clonotype. This chain links TRBV29-1 with TRBJ1-1, with D hard to call. The CDR3 runs 13 residues. From germline, CDR1 is SQVTM and CDR2 ANQGSEA. The V end lost 2 bases, the J end lost 0 bases, and 7 bases lay between the germline ends. The chain's CDR3 is CSVEYRMNTEAFF. The CDR3 DNA reads as TGCAGCGTTGAATACAGAATGAACACTGAAGCTTTCTTT.

This clonotype was detected a few times. V usage is TRBV12-3 or TRBV12-4 and J usage is TRBJ1-1; D remains ambiguous. CDR3 size: 11 residues. V gave up 3 bases and J gave up 10 bases, with 9 bases separating them. CDR3 region: CASSFMGGAFF. The DNA for the CDR3 is TGTGCCAGCAGTTTCATGGGTGGAGCTTTCTTT.

The J gene is TRBJ1-6, the V gene TRBV9; D possibly corresponds to TRBD1 (5 bases). Looked up from germline, CDR1 is SGDLS and CDR2 is YYNGEE. The CDR3 covers 13 residues. V lost 8 bases and J lost 6, with 12 bases in between. The CDR3 region is CASSTGRNSPLHF. The CDR3, as DNA: TGTGCCAGTAGTACAGGACGTAATTCACCCCTCCACTTT.

This clonotype turned up a few times. DNA of the CDR3: TGTGCCAGCAGCACCCCGAAGACAGGGGGAAGCTATGGCTACACCTTC. Translating it yields CASSTPKTGGSYGYTF. The chain uses TRBV6-1 and TRBJ1-2; the match to TRBD1 covers 9 bases. The CDR3 has 16 amino acids. In germline, CDR1 is MNHNS, CDR2 SASEGT. The J segment lost 4 bases and the V segment lost 6 bases, leaving 12 bases of the junction unmatched.